Listed below are T cell receptor beta chains from one sample, sequenced in a study of shared clonotypes between healthy human individuals. The method was immunoSEQ multiplex PCR; TCRdb's version includes in-frame clones alone and lacks a portion of them. The sample shows 780,000 or so clones, roughly two thirds of them seen only once. The sequenced material came from memory CD4+ T cells sorted from blood. The receptors come from a woman in her thirties in good health. Both conserved end residues are part of each CDR3. D genes are given only for firm matches. Part of the rows lack a size; the others show once, few, many or a class for expanded clones.

j_call,clone_size,cdr3_length,v_call,d_call,cdr3_nt,cdr3_aa
TRBJ1-5,-,14,TRBV4-1,-,TGCGCCAGCAGCCAAGCTGGAGATTATCAGCCCCAGCATTTT,CASSQAGDYQPQHF
TRBJ2-1,few,16,TRBV11-3,-,TGTGCCAGCAGCTTAGGAAGTGGAAGGTCCTACAATGAGCAGTTCTTC,CASSLGSGRSYNEQFF
TRBJ1-5,many,14,TRBV5-1,-,TGCGCCAGCAGCTTGGGGGCAGGGTATCAGCCCCAGCATTTT,CASSLGAGYQPQHF
TRBJ1-4,-,15,TRBV6-6,TRBD1,TGTGCCAGCAATCCCTTAGGACAGGGTAATGAAAAACTGTTTTTT,CASNPLGQGNEKLFF
TRBJ1-1,few,15,TRBV5-1,TRBD1,TGCGCCAGCAGCTGGGACAGGGTCATGAACACTGAAGCTTTCTTT,CASSWDRVMNTEAFF
TRBJ1-2,-,12,TRBV5-1,-,TGCGCCAGCTGGGAGAGTCTCGGGGGCTACACCTTC,CASWESLGGYTF
TRBJ2-7,-,15,TRBV10-1,TRBD1,TGCGCCAGCAACGATCCGGGACAGGGAAATTACGAGCAGTACTTC,CASNDPGQGNYEQYF
TRBJ2-5,-,14,TRBV30,TRBD2,TGTGCCTGGAGTCAAGGGACTAGCTTAGAGACCCAGTACTTC,CAWSQGTSLETQYF
TRBJ2-3,-,13,TRBV27,-,TGTGCCAGCAGTTCCAAGATCGGTGATACGCAGTATTTT,CASSSKIGDTQYF
TRBJ2-3,-,14,TRBV29-1,TRBD1,TGCAGCGTTGCGGAGACAGGGGTGTCAGATACGCAGTATTTT,CSVAETGVSDTQYF
TRBJ2-1,-,16,TRBV14,TRBD2,TGTGCCAGCAGCCAATGGAGGGCTAGCGGATACAATGAGCAGTTCTTC,CASSQWRASGYNEQFF
TRBJ2-4,-,17,TRBV11-2,TRBD1,TGTGCCAGCAGCCCTCCGGACAGGGTTAATGCCAAAAACATTCAGTACTTC,CASSPPDRVNAKNIQYF
TRBJ1-6,-,15,TRBV27,TRBD1,TGTGCCAGCAGTTCCATGGGCAGGGGGCATTCACCCCTCCACTTT,CASSSMGRGHSPLHF
TRBJ1-1,-,12,TRBV10-1,-,TGCGCCAGCAGTGACCAAGCAAATGAAGCTTTCTTT,CASSDQANEAFF